This T cell receptor (beta chain) was obtained from a study of OX40 agonist ivuxolimab in advanced cancers. Study information: Dose-escalation subjects each had hepatocellular carcinoma, melanoma, renal cell or head and neck cancer. Three patients had partial responses: one hepatocellular carcinoma, two cutaneous melanoma.

Autoimmune disease history or systemic immunosuppression excluded patients. Some clones are missing from TCRdb's copy, which holds only in-frame ones; the method was immunoSEQ multiplex PCR. The profile shows more than 30,000 clones, roughly 89% of them singletons. CDR1 LNHNV and CDR2 YYDKDF come from the germline V gene (reference sequence). Trimming at V came to 0 bases and at J to 4 bases, leaving 9 bases not matched to a gene. The CDR3 is 17 residues long. The chain combines TRBV15 with TRBJ1-5, with 7 bases that match TRBD1. The source material was CD4+ or CD8+ T cells sorted from blood, sampled in a trial of the OX40 agonist ivuxolimab. The TCR comes from an adult with an advanced solid tumor such as melanoma, head and neck, liver or kidney cancer. DNA for the CDR3: TGTGCCACCAGCAGAGATTCGGAGACAGGGAGAAATCAGCCCCAGCATTTT. The encoded protein is CATSRDSETGRNQPQHF.